Given below is one T cell receptor beta chain in context. Its antigen is as yet unknown. V shed 6 bases, J shed 0 bases, and the junction held 13 bases outside the gene matches. CDR1 KGHSH and CDR2 LQKENI come from the germline V gene. The CDR3 runs to 17 residues. This specimen belongs to a study of identical twins. Study-level points and caveats: Conclusions were drawn cross-sectionally by statistical analysis, without following the same donors. There is a chance that invariant MAIT and iNKT cells partially muddied zero-insertion analyses.

MiXCR, applied by TCRdb to the 5' RACE reads, yields one record per CDR3 protein. The data show fewer than 250,000 distinct CDR3 sequences, 7.5% seen once. The same data also contributed to another study, on yellow fever vaccine responses in identical twins.

This receptor was taken from a woman aged 18-29 years in good health. Input material: memory (CD45RO+) T cells sorted from blood. The rearrangement joins TRBV18 to TRBJ1-2; 7 bases are a match to TRBD1. CDR3 sequence (DNA): TGTGCCAGCTCGATCCTAGGGACAGACCTATCTAACTATGGCTACACCTTC. Its translation: CASSILGTDLSNYGYTF.